Listed here are 24 T cell receptor beta chains from one sample, sequenced in a study of early T cells in non-severe SARS-CoV-2 infection. Each CDR3 protein gets one entry after TCRdb re-called the 5' RACE reads with MiXCR. The sample gives approximately 52,000 distinct CDR3 sequences, 14% to 15% of which show up once; about a tenth is in the top ten. The specimen was whole blood, collected at baseline. All receptors come from an adult who was a healthcare worker with PCR-confirmed SARS-CoV-2 infection or an uninfected control (not recorded which).

For the CDR3, the DNA is TGCAGCGTTGAAGTATTCGGGGGTGGAATCGGTCGGGAGCTGTTTTTT. This codes for CSVEVFGGGIGRELFF. V gene TRBV29-1 combines with J gene TRBJ2-2; perhaps TRBD2 as D (6 bases). The V gene's germline CDR1 is SQVTM and CDR2 ANQGSEA. CDR3 length: 16 residues. The germline V and J ends were trimmed by 1 base and 9 bases, with 21 bases remaining between them.

This sequence joins TRBV5-1 and TRBJ1-5, with D possibly TRBD1 on 5 matching bases. Germline V gene data show CDR1 as SGHRS and CDR2 as YFSETQ. CDR3 length: 15 residues. Deletions cut 0 bases from V and 6 bases from J, with 13 bases between. This CDR3 is CASSLGIGGSQPQHF. The CDR3 nucleotides are TGCGCCAGCAGCTTGGGAATCGGGGGATCTCAGCCCCAGCATTTT.

The CDR3 loop is CSVEGERGNYGYTF. The CDR3 DNA sequence: TGCAGCGTTGAAGGAGAGAGGGGCAACTATGGCTACACCTTC. The chain joins TRBV29-1 to TRBJ1-2, with D maybe TRBD1 (5 bases). The V and J ends lost 1 base and 2 bases respectively, with 11 bases between them. The CDR3 contains 14 residues. CDR1 SQVTM and CDR2 ANQGSEA come from the germline V gene.

This chain joins TRBV5-1 and TRBJ2-5; no firm D call. Germline loops: CDR1 SGHRS, CDR2 YFSETQ. Trimming removed 2 bases at V and 1 base at J, with 9 bases between. The CDR3 sequence is 14 residues long. The CDR3 is CASSLSASQETQYF. In nucleotides, the CDR3 is TGCGCCAGCAGCTTAAGCGCGAGCCAAGAGACCCAGTACTTC.

V usage is TRBV30 and J usage is TRBJ2-1; 8 bases agree with TRBD1. CDR3 size: 14 residues. Per germline, CDR1 GTSNPN and CDR2 SVGIG (reference sequence). The trim removed 8 bases at V and 8 bases at J, leaving 14 bases unmatched. CDR3 loop: CARRPGTGNHEQFF. Written as DNA, the CDR3 is TGTGCCCGTAGGCCGGGGACAGGTAACCATGAGCAGTTCTTC.

The rearrangement uses TRBV7-2 and TRBJ2-7; either TRBD1 or TRBD2 may supply D (5 bases each). Trimming stripped 1 base from V and 0 bases from J, with 13 bases between. Germline V CDR1 and CDR2: SGHTA, FQGNSA. This CDR3 has 16 residues. This chain's CDR3 is CASSLGGILSSYEQYF. The CDR3 coding sequence is TGTGCCAGCAGCTTAGGGGGGATATTGAGCTCCTACGAGCAGTACTTC.

V usage is TRBV19 and J usage is TRBJ2-3; 10 bases map to TRBD2. The CDR3 sequence is 16 residues long. CDR1 and CDR2 (germline): LNHDA, SQIVND (reference sequence). V was clipped by 0 bases and J by 5 bases; unmatched bases: 5. CDR3 DNA: TGTGCCAGTAGTATAGATCGAAGCGGGGGGGAAGATACGCAGTATTTT. This encodes CASSIDRSGGEDTQYF.

This chain connects TRBV24-1 to TRBJ2-2; 7 bases match TRBD1. V shed 2 bases and J 2 bases; nucleotides not matched to a gene: 4. The CDR3 length is 16 residues. Germline values: CDR1 KGHDR, CDR2 SFDVKD. This CDR3 reads CATSDSHRGNTGELFF. DNA of the CDR3: TGTGCCACCAGTGATTCCCACAGGGGAAACACCGGGGAGCTGTTTTTT.

This clonotype was recorded a few times. The V call is TRBV12-3 or TRBV12-4, the J call TRBJ2-3; TRBD1 matches at 11 bases. The CDR3 covers 16 residues. V lost 7 bases, J lost 4 bases, and 10 bases stayed unmatched. CDR3 bases: TGTGCCAGCAAACCCCGGACAGGGGGCATATCAGATACGCAGTATTTT. Amino acid sequence: CASKPRTGGISDTQYF.

The rearrangement joins TRBV27 to TRBJ2-7, with 7 bases lining up with TRBD1. The germline V gene encodes CDR1 MNHEY and CDR2 SMNVEV (reference sequence). The CDR3 is 14 residues long. V gave up 5 bases and J gave up 4 bases; unmatched junction bases: 8. The CDR3 DNA reads TGTGCCAGCAGTGACCCGGGACAGCAGTACGAGCAGTACTTC. Its translation: CASSDPGQQYEQYF.

The V call is TRBV12-3 or TRBV12-4, the J call TRBJ1-2; no clear D. The CDR3 is 12 residues long. Trimming stripped 6 bases from V and 8 bases from J, with 13 bases between. In DNA form, the CDR3 reads TGTGCCAGCAGAGATTCCCTTTGGGGCTACACCTTC. Residues: CASRDSLWGYTF.

The genes are TRBV11-2 and TRBJ2-5; D is unresolved. The CDR3 loop spans 15 amino acids. V gave up 0 bases and J gave up 2 bases, with 10 bases separating them. Per the germline V gene, CDR1 is SGHAT and CDR2 is FQNNGV. CDR3 DNA sequence: TGTGCCAGCAGCTTAGATAATAGCCGACAAGAGACCCAGTACTTC. As protein: CASSLDNSRQETQYF.

In this sample, this clonotype turned up a few times. The CDR3 DNA is TGTGCCAGCAGCCAAGGGTTACCTGGAAACACCATATATTTT. It is translated as CASSQGLPGNTIYF. The V and J genes are TRBV14 and TRBJ1-3; D not certain. The V end lost 1 base, the J end lost 2 bases, and 6 bases lay between the germline ends. This CDR3 has 14 residues. Germline CDR1 is SGHDN and CDR2 is FVKESK.

This clonotype appeared a few times. The V and J genes are TRBV28 and TRBJ2-3; perhaps TRBD1 as D (6 bases). CDR1 is MDHEN, CDR2 SYDVKM, per germline. Trimming took off 4 bases at V and 6 bases at J, with 11 bases between the two ends. CDR3 length: 13 amino acids. The CDR3 region has the DNA TGTGCCAGCAGTTCAGGGGCGCGTGATACGCAGTATTTT. The encoded protein is CASSSGARDTQYF.

This clonotype was counted at least ten times. V gene TRBV12-3 or TRBV12-4 combines with J gene TRBJ2-4; TRBD1 might be the D (6 bases). This CDR3 region has 13 residues. Trimming cost V 5 bases and J 3 bases, with 8 bases left between them. The CDR3 sequence is CASSQDSKNIQYF. The CDR3 DNA reads TGTGCCAGCAGTCAGGACAGCAAAAACATTCAGTACTTC.

This clonotype was seen only once. The chain has TRBV20-1 and TRBJ2-7; 11 nucleotides align to TRBD2. The junction had 5 bases not matched to a gene; V was cut back by 5 bases and J by 2 bases. Germline V gene data show CDR1 as DFQATT and CDR2 as SNEGSKA (reference sequence). The CDR3 covers 14 residues. CDR3 nucleotides: TGCAGTGCTGGGACTAGCGGATATACCTACGAGCAGTACTTC. Protein sequence: CSAGTSGYTYEQYF.

The V gene is TRBV12-5, the J gene TRBJ1-1; TRBD1 is a possible D gene (5 bases). CDR1 and CDR2 (germline): LGHNT, FRNRAP. The CDR3 runs 14 residues. V lost 7 bases and J lost 0, with 12 bases in between. The CDR3 coding sequence is TGTGCTAGTGCCCCCGACAGCTTGAACACTGAAGCTTTCTTT. Translation: CASAPDSLNTEAFF.

There are many counts of this clonotype. This sequence joins TRBV15 and TRBJ1-5; a possible D gene is TRBD1 (6 bases). CDR3 length: 14 amino acids. The germline V gene encodes CDR1 LNHNV and CDR2 YYDKDF (reference sequence). V lost 8 bases and J lost 2, with 13 bases in between. The CDR3 region is CATEAGDGNQPQHF. Here the CDR3 DNA reads TGTGCCACCGAAGCAGGGGATGGCAATCAGCCCCAGCATTTT.

The table lists this clonotype with a few counts. The V gene is TRBV18, the J gene TRBJ2-7; TRBD1 is a possible D gene (8 bases). There are 19 residues in the CDR3. From germline, CDR1 is KGHSH and CDR2 LQKENI. V shed 4 bases and J shed 5 bases, with 30 bases lying between them. CDR3 protein: CASSRRRGQVGAGEHEQYF. The CDR3, as DNA: TGTGCCAGCTCACGGCGGCGGGGACAGGTCGGCGCGGGGGAGCACGAGCAGTACTTC.

This clonotype was seen more than once but under ten times. The gene calls are TRBV7-9 and TRBJ2-5; TRBD2 matches at 10 bases. The CDR3 runs 15 residues. Germline loops: CDR1 SEHNR, CDR2 FQNEAQ (reference sequence). The V segment lost 5 bases and the J segment 2 bases; nucleotides outside the gene matches: 5. CDR3 sequence: CASSVTSGAQETQYF. The CDR3 DNA reads as TGTGCCAGCAGCGTCACTAGCGGGGCGCAAGAGACCCAGTACTTC.

This clonotype was seen ten or more times. This rearrangement joins TRBV4-1 to TRBJ1-2; D unclear. The CDR3 length is 13 residues. The ends were cut back, 0 bases at V and 5 bases at J, with 7 bases in the middle. The germline gives CDR1 MGHRA, CDR2 YSYEKL. The CDR3 spells CASSQETGYGYTF. CDR3 nucleotide sequence: TGCGCCAGCAGCCAAGAGACGGGGTATGGCTACACCTTC.

This clonotype has a count of ten or more. The chain combines TRBV28 with TRBJ2-7; 7 bases are a match to TRBD1. V shed 4 bases, J shed 0 bases, and the junction held 6 bases outside the gene matches. Germline V CDR1 and CDR2: MDHEN, SYDVKM. The CDR3 is 15 residues long. The CDR3 here is CASSSTGQPSYEQYF. The CDR3 nucleotides read TGTGCCAGCAGTTCGACGGGACAGCCCTCCTACGAGCAGTACTTC.

This clonotype was seen only a few times. The gene calls are TRBV11-2 and TRBJ2-1; 9 nucleotides match TRBD1. With 5 bases clipped from V and 6 bases from J, the junction kept 14 bases outside the gene matches. CDR3 length: 17 residues. Germline CDR1 and CDR2: SGHAT and FQNNGV. CDR3 nucleotide sequence: TGTGCCAGCAGCCCCCCCAACCCGGGACAGGGAGGCAATGAGCAGTTCTTC. It codes for CASSPPNPGQGGNEQFF.

This clonotype appeared a few times. The V gene is TRBV19, the J gene TRBJ1-3; D not resolved. Per the germline V gene, CDR1 is LNHDA and CDR2 is SQIVND (reference sequence). V lost 4 bases and J 1 base, leaving 8 bases between the germline ends. This CDR3 has 14 amino acids. Here the CDR3 reads CASSTRRSGNTIYF. Written as DNA, the CDR3 is TGTGCCAGTAGTACCCGGAGGTCTGGAAACACCATATATTTT.